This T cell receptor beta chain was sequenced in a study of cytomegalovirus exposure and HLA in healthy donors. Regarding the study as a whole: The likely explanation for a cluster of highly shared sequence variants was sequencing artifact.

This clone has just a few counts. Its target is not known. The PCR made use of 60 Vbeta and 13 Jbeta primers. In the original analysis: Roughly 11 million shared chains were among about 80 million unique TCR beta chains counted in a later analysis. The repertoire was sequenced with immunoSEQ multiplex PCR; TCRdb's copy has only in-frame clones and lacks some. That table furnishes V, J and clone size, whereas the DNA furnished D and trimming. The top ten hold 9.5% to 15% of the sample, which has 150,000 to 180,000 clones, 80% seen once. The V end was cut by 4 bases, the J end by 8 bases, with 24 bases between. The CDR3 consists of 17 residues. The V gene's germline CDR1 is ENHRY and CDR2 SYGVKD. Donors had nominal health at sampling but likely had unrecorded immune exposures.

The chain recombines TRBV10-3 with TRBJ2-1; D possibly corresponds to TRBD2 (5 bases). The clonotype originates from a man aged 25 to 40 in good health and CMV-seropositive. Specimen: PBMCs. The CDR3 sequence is CAISVSAARGRMHEQFF. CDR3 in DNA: TGTGCCATCAGTGTCTCAGCGGCGAGAGGACGTATGCATGAGCAGTTCTTC.